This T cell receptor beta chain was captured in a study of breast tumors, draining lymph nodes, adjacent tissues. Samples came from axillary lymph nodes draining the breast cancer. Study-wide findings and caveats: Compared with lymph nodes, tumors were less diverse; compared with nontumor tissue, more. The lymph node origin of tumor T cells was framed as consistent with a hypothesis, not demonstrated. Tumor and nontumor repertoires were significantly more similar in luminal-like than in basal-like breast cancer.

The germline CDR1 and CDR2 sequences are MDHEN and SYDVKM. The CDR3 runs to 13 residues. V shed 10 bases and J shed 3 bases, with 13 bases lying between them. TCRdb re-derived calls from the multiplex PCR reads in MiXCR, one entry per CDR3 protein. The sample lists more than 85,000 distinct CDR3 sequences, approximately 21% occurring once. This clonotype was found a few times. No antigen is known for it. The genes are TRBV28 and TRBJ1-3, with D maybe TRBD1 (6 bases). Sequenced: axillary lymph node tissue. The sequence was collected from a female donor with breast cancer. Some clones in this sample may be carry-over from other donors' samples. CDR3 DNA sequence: TGTGCCACCTCGGACAGAAATGGAAACACCATATATTTT. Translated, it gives CATSDRNGNTIYF.